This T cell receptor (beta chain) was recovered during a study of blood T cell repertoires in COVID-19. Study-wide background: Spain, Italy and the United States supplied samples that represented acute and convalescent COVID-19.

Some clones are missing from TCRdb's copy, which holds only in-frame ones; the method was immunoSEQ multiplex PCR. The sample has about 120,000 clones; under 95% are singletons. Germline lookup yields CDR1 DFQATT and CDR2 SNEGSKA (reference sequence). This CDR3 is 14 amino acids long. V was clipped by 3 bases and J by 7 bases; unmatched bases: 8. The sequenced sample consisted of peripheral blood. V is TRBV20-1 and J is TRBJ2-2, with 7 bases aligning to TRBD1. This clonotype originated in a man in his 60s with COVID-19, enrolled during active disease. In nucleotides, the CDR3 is TGCAGTGCTAGTACAGGGGAATTTGTCGGGGAGCTGTTTTTT. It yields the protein CSASTGEFVGELFF.